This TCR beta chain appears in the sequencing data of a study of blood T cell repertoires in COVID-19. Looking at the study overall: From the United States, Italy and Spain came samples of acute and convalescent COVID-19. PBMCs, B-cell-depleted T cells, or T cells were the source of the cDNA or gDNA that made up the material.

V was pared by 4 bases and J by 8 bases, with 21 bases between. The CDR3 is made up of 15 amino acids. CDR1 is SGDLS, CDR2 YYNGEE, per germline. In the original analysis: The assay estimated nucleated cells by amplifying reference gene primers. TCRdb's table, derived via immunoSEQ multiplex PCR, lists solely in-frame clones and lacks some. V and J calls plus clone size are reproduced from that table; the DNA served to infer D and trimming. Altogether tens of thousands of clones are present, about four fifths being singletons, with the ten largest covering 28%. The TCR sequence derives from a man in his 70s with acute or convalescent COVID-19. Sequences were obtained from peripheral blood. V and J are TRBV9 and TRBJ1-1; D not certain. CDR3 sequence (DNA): TGTGCCAGCAGCTCTACAGCACAAGCACGGGAAGAAGCTTTCTTT. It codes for CASSSTAQAREEAFF.